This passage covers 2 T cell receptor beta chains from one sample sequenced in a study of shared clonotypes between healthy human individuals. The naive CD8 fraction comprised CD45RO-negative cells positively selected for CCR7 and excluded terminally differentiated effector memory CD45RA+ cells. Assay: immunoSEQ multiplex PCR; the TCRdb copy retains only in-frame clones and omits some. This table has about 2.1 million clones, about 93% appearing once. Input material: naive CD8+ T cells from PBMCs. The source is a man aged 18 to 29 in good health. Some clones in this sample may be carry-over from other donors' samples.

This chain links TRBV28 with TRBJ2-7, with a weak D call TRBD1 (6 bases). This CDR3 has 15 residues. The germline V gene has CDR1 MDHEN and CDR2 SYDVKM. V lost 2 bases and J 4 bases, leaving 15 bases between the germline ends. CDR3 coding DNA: TGTGCCAGCAGTTTAAGCAGGGGTCCCGGATACGAGCAGTACTTC. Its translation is CASSLSRGPGYEQYF.

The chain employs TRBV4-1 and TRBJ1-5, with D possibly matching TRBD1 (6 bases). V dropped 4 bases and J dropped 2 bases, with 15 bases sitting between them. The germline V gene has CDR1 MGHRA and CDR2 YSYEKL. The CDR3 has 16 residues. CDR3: CASSRSEGERNQPQHF. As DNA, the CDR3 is TGCGCCAGCAGCCGATCGGAGGGGGAACGCAATCAGCCCCAGCATTTT.